The 8 T cell receptor beta chains in this list originate from one sample, sequenced in a study of shared clonotypes between healthy human individuals. The table came from immunoSEQ multiplex PCR; TCRdb's copy has only in-frame clones and leaves some out. The data show approximately 640,000 clones, roughly 91% seen once. Sequencing was performed on memory CD8+ T cells from PBMCs. The subset was: CD45RO+ cells pooled with CCR7-negative TemRA cells. Receptor source: a man aged 18 to 30 in good health. Some clones in this sample may be carry-over from other donors' samples.

The rearrangement links TRBV28 to TRBJ1-5, with no clear D. The CDR3 length is 15 residues. Trimming pared 2 bases from V and 0 bases from J, leaving 8 bases between. From germline, CDR1 is MDHEN and CDR2 SYDVKM. This chain's CDR3 is CASSLIQDSNQPQHF. CDR3 nucleotides: TGTGCCAGCAGTTTAATACAAGATAGCAATCAGCCCCAGCATTTT.

CDR3 amino acids: CASRSGSHNEQFF. CDR3 nucleotide sequence: TGTGCCAGCAGGTCCGGAAGCCACAATGAGCAGTTCTTC. The rearrangement links TRBV7-2 to TRBJ2-1; the D is unclear. V lost 6 bases and J lost 5, with 11 bases in between. CDR1 is SGHTA, CDR2 FQGNSA, per germline. This CDR3 contains 13 residues.

This clone was counted once. The CDR3 loop is CASNGLAVEQFF. The CDR3 region has the DNA TGTGCCAGCAACGGACTAGCCGTTGAGCAGTTCTTC. The J gene is TRBJ2-1, the V gene TRBV6-1; 8 bases match TRBD2. The CDR3 length is 12 residues. The germline gives CDR1 MNHNS, CDR2 SASEGT. J was trimmed by 9 bases and V by 7 bases; bases with no gene match: 5.

The chain couples TRBV5-1 to TRBJ2-1; D not resolved. Germline CDR1 is SGHRS and CDR2 is YFSETQ. The CDR3 sequence is 16 residues long. V was trimmed by 4 bases and J by 0 bases, leaving 14 bases between them. CDR3 sequence (DNA): TGCGCCAGCAGCGAAACAATCTCGAGCTCCTACAATGAGCAGTTCTTC. Its translation: CASSETISSSYNEQFF.

The chain is built from TRBV21-1 and TRBJ2-7. TRBV21-1 is tagged as a pseudogene. This CDR3 has 16 amino acids. CDR3 DNA sequence: TGTGCCAGCTACCTACCTAACCGGGACGAGACCTACGAGCAGTACTTC. Amino acid sequence: CASYLPNRDETYEQYF.

V gene TRBV6-5 combines with J gene TRBJ2-7; D is ambiguous. V lost 5 bases, J lost 3 bases, and 14 bases lay in between. The CDR3 covers 14 residues. The germline CDR1 and CDR2 sequences are MNHEY and SVGAGI. This CDR3 is CASSQKYFGYEQYF. The CDR3 coding sequence is TGTGCCAGCAGTCAAAAGTATTTCGGCTACGAGCAGTACTTC.

This sequence joins TRBV27 and TRBJ2-4; possibly TRBD1 or TRBD2 for D (5 bases each). This CDR3 is built from 14 residues. Trimming took 6 bases from V and 5 from J, leaving 14 bases between them. CDR1 and CDR2 (germline): MNHEY, SMNVEV (reference sequence). CDR3 region: CASSDRDEQNIQYF. For the CDR3, the DNA is TGTGCCAGCAGCGACCGGGACGAACAAAACATTCAGTACTTC.

The V call is TRBV9, the J call TRBJ2-3; 10 bases are a match to TRBD2. Germline V gives CDR1 SGDLS, CDR2 YYNGEE. V shed 0 bases and J 8 bases; nucleotides not matched to a gene: 6. CDR3 size: 15 residues. CDR3 nucleotides: TGTGCCAGCAGCGTAGAGGGTAGCGGGAGGCGTACGCAGTATTTT. It translates to CASSVEGSGRRTQYF.